The clone carrying this TCR beta chain was observed once. No antigen is known for it. This entry comes from a study of T cells in localized non-small cell lung cancer. Only in-frame clones appear in the TCRdb table, and some are missing; sequencing was by immunoSEQ multiplex PCR. The sample lists under 55,000 clones, 80% occurring once. The CDR3 contains 15 residues. J gave up 2 bases and V 0 bases, and 4 bases lay outside the gene matches. From germline, CDR1 is SGHRS and CDR2 YFSETQ. Overall study findings and caveats: Adjacent uninvolved lung tissue had the highest T cell clonality, exceeding tumor. A median of about 52 clones ranked among the top 100 in tumor appeared in adjacent lung.

The genes are TRBV5-1 and TRBJ2-5, with TRBD1 matching over 7 bases. The specimen comprised PBMCs, sampled before any cancer treatment. The TCR was taken from a woman aged 35 to 70 with stage II lung adenocarcinoma. CDR3 coding DNA: TGCGCCAGCAGCTTGGCCGGGACAGAGCAAGAGACCCAGTACTTC. It encodes CASSLAGTEQETQYF.